This T cell receptor beta chain derives from a study of T cells in Graves' hyperthyroidism and ophthalmopathy (dated by TCRdb to between 2018 and 2021). About the investigation overall: Peripheral blood was sampled at the time of initial diagnosis, prior to any treatment. A discovery cohort of roughly 96 patients, roughly 45 with Graves' ophthalmopathy and about 60 with stable Graves' hyperthyroidism, was used to find distinguishing TCR V-J signatures. Prospective prediction of ophthalmopathy was tested in an independent validation cohort of under 20 hyperthyroidism patients and around 16 patients who later progressed to ophthalmopathy. The 80 to 100 discovery patients were randomly divided into training and test sets at a 7:3 ratio. In addition, the study compared T-cell repertoires in thyroid tissue and in blood from several Graves' hyperthyroidism patients. Once sampling was done, hyperthyroidism patients were given methimazole at a starting dose of 30 mg daily, whereas ophthalmopathy patients were given high-dose intravenous methylprednisolone. The paper describes TCR Vbeta CDR3 sequencing of 135 peripheral blood samples, made up of about 41 ophthalmopathy patients, 70 to 75 hyperthyroidism patients and 17 progressor patients.

Concerning this clonotype itself: Its cognate antigen has yet to be identified. The record has no base qualities; no much larger clone is one base away.

Ophthalmopathy patients had moderately to severely active disease, with a Clinical Activity Score of 3 or more, a NOSPECS grade of 4 or more, and a disease duration of less than 3 months. Any patient with an uncontrolled infection, another autoimmune disease, pregnancy or lactation was excluded. Clinical symptoms, serum thyroxine and TRAb, thyroid ultrasound, and orbital computed tomography formed the basis for the diagnoses. PBMCs were separated from around 9.1 ml of fresh peripheral blood using Ficoll-Paque density gradient centrifugation. Total RNA was extracted using Trizol reagent, and RNA quality was assessed on an Agilent 2100 Bioanalyzer. The TCR beta CDR3 regions were amplified from RNA transcripts. For the first round of RT-PCR on the TCR CDR3, the HTBI primer set was used together with the Qiagen OneStep RT-PCR kit. A second multiplex PCR round built the libraries, followed by size selection and purification. Sequencing of the libraries was done on an Illumina HiSeq2000 using paired-end 100 bp reads. For the original study's pipeline: Raw data were processed with SOAPnuke, discarding reads with adapters, uncalled bases, mean Phred below 15, or no exact constant-primer or identifier match. High-quality paired reads were merged using COPE v1.2.5, and each unique nucleotide sequence was defined as a clonotype. MiTCR v1.1 was used to align clonotypes to the IMGT TRBV, TRBD and TRBJ reference segments. The analysis included only V-J combinations with a frequency above 0.0001, which together covered around 99% of the repertoires. A TCS score was defined as the ratio of F50 (clonal expansion) to E x V (chaos), with BLOSUM62-based TCRdist applied between CDR3 peptides within each V-J. Welch's t-statistics and random forest reduced around 510 V-J features to some 14, which were used in a naive Bayes classifier (R e1071). Clones were called with MiXCR by TCRdb after fastp trimmed the public reads at Q25, and only in-frame beta chains were retained. Every distinct CDR3 protein forms one entry, paired with its most common genes and DNA. Clone size and V and J calls follow TCRdb, not the original study. Recorded for this sample are some 550,000 distinct CDR3 sequences; about a sixth of them occurred a single time. Roughly 3.4% of the sample goes to the ten largest clones.

Points the paper makes about the study in general: Blood samples also contained most of the expanded thyroid clonotypes (frequency above 0.001), which suggests that blood repertoires may reflect thyroid immune responses. No statistical method was used to set the sample size in advance, and investigators knew the group allocation. In validation, progression to ophthalmopathy was predicted by the model with 70.59% sensitivity and around 76% specificity, a median of about 6 months before onset. A 13 V-J signature model separated ophthalmopathy from stable hyperthyroidism, with over 85% sensitivity and about 81% specificity in cross-validation and 80%/75% in testing.

V and J are truncated by 5 bases and 2 bases respectively, leaving an intervening sequence of 7 bases. The CDR3 numbers 14 residues from cysteine through phenylalanine. This entry keeps only the CDR3 DNA: 42 bases, framed from base 1. From the germline V gene, CDR1 is MDHEN and CDR2 is SYDVKM. The source of this sequence is a middle-aged woman with Graves' ophthalmopathy. The sequenced material came from blood. This receptor chain uses TRBV28 and TRBJ1-6, with an unclear D gene assignment. The CDR3 protein sequence reads: CASSDRPYNSPLHF. At the DNA level, the sequence is TGTGCCAGCAGTGATCGCCCCTATAATTCACCCCTCCACTTT.